Listed below are T cell receptor beta chains from one sample, sequenced in a study of cytomegalovirus exposure and HLA in healthy donors. TCRdb's table, derived via immunoSEQ multiplex PCR, lists solely in-frame clones and lacks some. Of about 80,000 clones in the sample, approximately 62% were seen once. The sequenced sample consisted of PBMCs. The receptors come from a male donor in good health and CMV-seropositive. Each CDR3 is given with its conserved first and last residue. The order of the fields is clone size, V gene, J gene, CDR3 length, D gene, CDR3 DNA, CDR3 protein. D genes are given only for firm matches. For some rows the clone size is stated as once, few or many, or as a class when expanded; others skip it.

clone size: few
V gene: TRBV5-1
J gene: TRBJ1-1
CDR3 length: 14
D gene: -
CDR3 DNA: TGCGCCAGCAGCTTGGAGGGGGTGGGCGCTGAAGCTTTCTTT
CDR3 protein: CASSLEGVGAEAFF

clone size: -
V gene: TRBV7-9
J gene: TRBJ2-7
CDR3 length: 12
D gene: -
CDR3 DNA: TGTGCCAGCAGCTTTTCCGCGGGCGAGCAGTACTTC
CDR3 protein: CASSFSAGEQYF

clone size: -
V gene: TRBV4-1
J gene: TRBJ1-6
CDR3 length: 15
D gene: -
CDR3 DNA: TGCGCCAGCAGCCAAGATCTTCGGGGGGAGGCACCCCTCCACTTT
CDR3 protein: CASSQDLRGEAPLHF

clone size: few
V gene: TRBV6-5
J gene: TRBJ2-2
CDR3 length: 15
D gene: -
CDR3 DNA: TGTGCCAGCAGACTCTGGAGTGACGACACCGGGGAGCTGTTTTTT
CDR3 protein: CASRLWSDDTGELFF

clone size: once
V gene: TRBV29-1
J gene: TRBJ1-1
CDR3 length: 11
D gene: -
CDR3 DNA: TGCAGCGTTGAACGTAACACTGAAGCTTTCTTT
CDR3 protein: CSVERNTEAFF

clone size: -
V gene: TRBV19
J gene: TRBJ2-2
CDR3 length: 18
D gene: TRBD2
CDR3 DNA: TGTGCCAGTAGTATTGGACTAGCGGGGGGGCGGAACACCGGGGAGCTGTTTTTT
CDR3 protein: CASSIGLAGGRNTGELFF

clone size: -
V gene: TRBV18
J gene: TRBJ1-1
CDR3 length: 14
D gene: -
CDR3 DNA: TGTGCCAGCTCACCAAGGACAGCGAACACTGAAGCTTTCTTT
CDR3 protein: CASSPRTANTEAFF

clone size: -
V gene: TRBV2
J gene: TRBJ1-2
CDR3 length: 14
D gene: TRBD1
CDR3 DNA: TGTGCCAGCAGATATGGGACAGGGGAAAGTGGCTACACCTTC
CDR3 protein: CASRYGTGESGYTF

clone size: -
V gene: TRBV10-3
J gene: TRBJ2-7
CDR3 length: 14
D gene: TRBD1
CDR3 DNA: TGTGCCATCAGTGCGGGACAGCGCTCATCCGAGCAGTACTTC
CDR3 protein: CAISAGQRSSEQYF

clone size: -
V gene: TRBV4-1
J gene: TRBJ2-1
CDR3 length: 16
D gene: TRBD2
CDR3 DNA: TGCGCCAGCAGCCAAGAAGGGACTAGCGGGGGTTTGAAGCAGTTCTTC
CDR3 protein: CASSQEGTSGGLKQFF

clone size: once
V gene: TRBV4-1
J gene: TRBJ2-7
CDR3 length: 15
D gene: TRBD2
CDR3 DNA: TGCGCCAGCACCGACCGTCTAGCGGGAGTCGCCGAGCAGTACTTC
CDR3 protein: CASTDRLAGVAEQYF

clone size: -
V gene: TRBV20-1
J gene: TRBJ2-1
CDR3 length: 10
D gene: -
CDR3 DNA: TGCAGTGCTTCTATAGCGGAGCAGTTCTTC
CDR3 protein: CSASIAEQFF

clone size: -
V gene: TRBV6-5
J gene: TRBJ2-1
CDR3 length: 15
D gene: TRBD2
CDR3 DNA: TGTGCCAGCAGCCTGACCCGACTAGCGGGAGGGGAGCAGTTCTTC
CDR3 protein: CASSLTRLAGGEQFF

clone size: -
V gene: TRBV5-5
J gene: TRBJ2-7
CDR3 length: 16
D gene: -
CDR3 DNA: TGTGCCAGCAGCTTGGACAGGGACCTAAGGGGCTACGAGCAGTACTTC
CDR3 protein: CASSLDRDLRGYEQYF

clone size: -
V gene: TRBV20-1
J gene: TRBJ1-1
CDR3 length: 10
D gene: -
CDR3 DNA: TGCAGTGCAGGGGGTCAACGAGCTTTCTTT
CDR3 protein: CSAGGQRAFF

clone size: -
V gene: TRBV28
J gene: TRBJ1-3
CDR3 length: 16
D gene: TRBD1
CDR3 DNA: TGTGCCAGCAGCCCGGGACAGGCGATCTCTGGAAACACCATATATTTT
CDR3 protein: CASSPGQAISGNTIYF

clone size: few
V gene: TRBV12-1
J gene: TRBJ2-5
CDR3 length: 15
D gene: -
CDR3 DNA: TGTGCCAGCAGCTTTTGGGAAAACAGCGGGGAGACCCAGTACTTC
CDR3 protein: CASSFWENSGETQYF

clone size: few
V gene: TRBV4-1
J gene: TRBJ2-4
CDR3 length: 15
D gene: TRBD2
CDR3 DNA: TGCGCCAGCAGCCTTCGGACTAGCGGACCAAACATTCAGTACTTC
CDR3 protein: CASSLRTSGPNIQYF

clone size: -
V gene: TRBV9
J gene: TRBJ2-3
CDR3 length: 16
D gene: -
CDR3 DNA: TGTGCCAGCAGCCCCCGGGAGGGGGCGAGCGCAGATACGCAGTATTTT
CDR3 protein: CASSPREGASADTQYF

clone size: -
V gene: TRBV15
J gene: TRBJ1-5
CDR3 length: 15
D gene: TRBD1
CDR3 DNA: TGTGCCACCAGCAAGCTGGACAGGCGAGATCAGCCCCAGCATTTT
CDR3 protein: CATSKLDRRDQPQHF

clone size: -
V gene: TRBV5-5
J gene: TRBJ1-1
CDR3 length: 14
D gene: TRBD1
CDR3 DNA: TGTGCCAGCAGCTGGGACAGGGGGAACACTGAAGCTTTCTTT
CDR3 protein: CASSWDRGNTEAFF

clone size: -
V gene: TRBV18
J gene: TRBJ2-2
CDR3 length: 17
D gene: TRBD1
CDR3 DNA: TGTGCCAGCTCACTCCTCGGGACAGGGGGCAACGTCGGGGAGCTGTTTTTT
CDR3 protein: CASSLLGTGGNVGELFF

clone size: -
V gene: TRBV27
J gene: TRBJ2-2
CDR3 length: 17
D gene: TRBD1
CDR3 DNA: TGTGCCAGCAGTTTCGAGATACGGACAGGCAACACCGGGGAGCTGTTTTTT
CDR3 protein: CASSFEIRTGNTGELFF

clone size: once
V gene: TRBV2
J gene: TRBJ2-7
CDR3 length: 13
D gene: -
CDR3 DNA: TGTGCCAGCAGTCCCCTTAGCTCCTACGAGCAGTACTTC
CDR3 protein: CASSPLSSYEQYF

clone size: -
V gene: TRBV7-9
J gene: TRBJ2-3
CDR3 length: 14
D gene: -
CDR3 DNA: TGTGCCAGCAGCTTAGACAGGGGCACAGATACGCAGTATTTT
CDR3 protein: CASSLDRGTDTQYF

clone size: -
V gene: TRBV10-3
J gene: TRBJ2-3
CDR3 length: 14
D gene: -
CDR3 DNA: TGTGCCATCAGTGCCCAGGGCCCCACAGATACGCAGTATTTT
CDR3 protein: CAISAQGPTDTQYF

clone size: -
V gene: TRBV4-1
J gene: TRBJ2-7
CDR3 length: 14
D gene: -
CDR3 DNA: TGCGCCAGCAGCCAAGATGGGACTCCCTACGAGCAGTACTTC
CDR3 protein: CASSQDGTPYEQYF

clone size: few
V gene: TRBV5-4
J gene: TRBJ2-7
CDR3 length: 15
D gene: TRBD1
CDR3 DNA: TGTGCCAGCAGCCAAAGGACAGGGGGGAAGGACGAGCAGTACTTC
CDR3 protein: CASSQRTGGKDEQYF

clone size: -
V gene: TRBV28
J gene: TRBJ1-5
CDR3 length: 15
D gene: -
CDR3 DNA: TGTGCCAGCAGTTTAACGGGGGGCGCTCACCAGCCCCAGCATTTT
CDR3 protein: CASSLTGGAHQPQHF

clone size: -
V gene: TRBV30
J gene: TRBJ1-3
CDR3 length: 15
D gene: TRBD1
CDR3 DNA: TGTGCCTGGAGTGTACGAGGACAGGGTGGGGACACCATATATTTT
CDR3 protein: CAWSVRGQGGDTIYF

clone size: few
V gene: TRBV5-1
J gene: TRBJ2-5
CDR3 length: 13
D gene: -
CDR3 DNA: TGCGCCAGCAGCTCCCGGACAGTTGAGACCCAGTACTTC
CDR3 protein: CASSSRTVETQYF

clone size: -
V gene: TRBV2
J gene: TRBJ1-1
CDR3 length: 14
D gene: -
CDR3 DNA: TGTGCCAGCTCACCTCAGGGAGGGGACACTGAAGCTTTCTTT
CDR3 protein: CASSPQGGDTEAFF

clone size: -
V gene: TRBV9
J gene: TRBJ2-3
CDR3 length: 15
D gene: TRBD2
CDR3 DNA: TGTGCCAGCAGCGTAGCAGCGGGGGGTACAGATACGCAGTATTTT
CDR3 protein: CASSVAAGGTDTQYF

clone size: -
V gene: TRBV18
J gene: TRBJ2-1
CDR3 length: 20
D gene: TRBD2
CDR3 DNA: TGTGCCAGCTCATATCGCCGGGGGCCCGGGACTAGCGGGGGGTACAATGAGCAGTTCTTC
CDR3 protein: CASSYRRGPGTSGGYNEQFF

clone size: medium-sized
V gene: TRBV6-1
J gene: TRBJ1-2
CDR3 length: 16
D gene: -
CDR3 DNA: TGTGCCAGCAGTGCAACTACCGGGACACTATTCTATGGCTACACCTTC
CDR3 protein: CASSATTGTLFYGYTF

clone size: -
V gene: TRBV28
J gene: TRBJ2-5
CDR3 length: 16
D gene: TRBD2
CDR3 DNA: TGTGCCAGCAGTGTCAATCTAGCGGGGCCCCAAGAGACCCAGTACTTC
CDR3 protein: CASSVNLAGPQETQYF

clone size: few
V gene: TRBV18
J gene: TRBJ2-7
CDR3 length: 15
D gene: TRBD2
CDR3 DNA: TGTGCCAGCTCTCAGCGGGAGTTTAATAATGGGGAGCAGTACTTC
CDR3 protein: CASSQREFNNGEQYF

clone size: -
V gene: TRBV7-9
J gene: TRBJ1-2
CDR3 length: 13
D gene: TRBD1
CDR3 DNA: TGTGCCAGCAGCTTGGGACAGCTCTATGGCTACACCTTC
CDR3 protein: CASSLGQLYGYTF

clone size: few
V gene: TRBV2
J gene: TRBJ1-4
CDR3 length: 13
D gene: -
CDR3 DNA: TGTGCCAGCCAAGAGCTCCGAAATGAAAAACTGTTTTTT
CDR3 protein: CASQELRNEKLFF

clone size: -
V gene: TRBV4-2
J gene: TRBJ2-7
CDR3 length: 14
D gene: -
CDR3 DNA: TGTGCCAGCAGCCAAGATATACAGGGCTACGAGCAGTACTTC
CDR3 protein: CASSQDIQGYEQYF

clone size: -
V gene: TRBV6-5
J gene: TRBJ1-2
CDR3 length: 14
D gene: TRBD1
CDR3 DNA: TGTGCCAGCAGTCGGGACAGGGAATCCTATGGCTACACCTTC
CDR3 protein: CASSRDRESYGYTF

clone size: few
V gene: TRBV4-1
J gene: TRBJ2-7
CDR3 length: 13
D gene: -
CDR3 DNA: TGCGCCAGCAGCCTCAGCAGGTCCTACGAGCAGTACTTC
CDR3 protein: CASSLSRSYEQYF

clone size: once
V gene: TRBV4-1
J gene: TRBJ1-6
CDR3 length: 16
D gene: -
CDR3 DNA: TGCGCCAGCAGCCAACCAACAGAATACTATAATTCACCCCTCCACTTT
CDR3 protein: CASSQPTEYYNSPLHF

clone size: -
V gene: TRBV5-1
J gene: TRBJ1-1
CDR3 length: 14
D gene: TRBD1
CDR3 DNA: TGCGCCAGCAGCTTGGACAGGGGCAACACTGAAGCTTTCTTT
CDR3 protein: CASSLDRGNTEAFF

clone size: -
V gene: TRBV28
J gene: TRBJ1-4
CDR3 length: 15
D gene: -
CDR3 DNA: TGTGCCAGCCACCGACCGGGACACAGTAATGAAAAACTGTTTTTT
CDR3 protein: CASHRPGHSNEKLFF

clone size: -
V gene: TRBV7-9
J gene: TRBJ1-5
CDR3 length: 14
D gene: -
CDR3 DNA: TGTGCCAGCAGCTTACAGAATAGCAATCAGCCCCAGCATTTT
CDR3 protein: CASSLQNSNQPQHF

clone size: -
V gene: TRBV7-9
J gene: TRBJ2-2
CDR3 length: 14
D gene: TRBD1
CDR3 DNA: TGTGCCAGCAGCCTTGACAGGGCGGCCGGGGAGCTGTTTTTT
CDR3 protein: CASSLDRAAGELFF

clone size: medium-sized
V gene: TRBV6-5
J gene: TRBJ1-4
CDR3 length: 13
D gene: -
CDR3 DNA: TGTGCCAGCAGTCTTATGCAGTCTGGGAGACTGTTTTTT
CDR3 protein: CASSLMQSGRLFF

clone size: -
V gene: TRBV5-5
J gene: TRBJ2-1
CDR3 length: 15
D gene: -
CDR3 DNA: TGTGCCAGCAGCTTGCAGGGGTCCTCCTACAATGAGCAGTTCTTC
CDR3 protein: CASSLQGSSYNEQFF

clone size: few
V gene: TRBV4-1
J gene: TRBJ1-1
CDR3 length: 15
D gene: TRBD1
CDR3 DNA: TGCGCCAGCAGCCAAGATTTAGACAGGGAACGCGAGGCTTTCTTT
CDR3 protein: CASSQDLDREREAFF

clone size: -
V gene: TRBV18
J gene: TRBJ1-4
CDR3 length: 15
D gene: TRBD1
CDR3 DNA: TGTGCCAGCTCATCGGACAGGGCTCCTAATGAAAAACTGTTTTTT
CDR3 protein: CASSSDRAPNEKLFF